This TCR delta chain was profiled in a study of gamma-delta T cells after stem cell transplantation. This clone appeared a few times. The protein in TCRdb stems from a much larger clone and differs at residue 15 from this DNA's translation, likely a read error; here the protein is translated from the DNA. TCRdb repeated clone calling on the RT-PCR reads with CATT. Of 1,500 to 2,000 delta-chain clones in the sample, just over 5% were seen once. The TCR was taken from a human donor. It is not recorded whose cells these are; they may come from a transplant donor. The sequenced sample was gamma-delta T cells.

The CDR3 loop is CACDTGGMYSWDTRRMFF. As DNA, the CDR3 is TGTGCCTGTGACACCGGAGGGATGTACTCCTGGGACACCCGACGGATGTTTTTC. The V call is TRDV2, the J call TRDJ3; a possible D gene is TRDD3 (5 bases). This CDR3 spans 18 amino acids. Germline V CDR1 and CDR2: GEAIGNYY, EKD.